The clone carrying this T cell receptor beta chain was counted only a few times. Its antigen is not identified. This sample is part of a study of T cells after yellow fever vaccination. Across the whole study: Each low-cell-number fraction was prepared by means of SMART-Seq v4 Ultra Low Input.

TCRdb itself ran the 5' RACE reads through MiXCR, one entry per CDR3 protein. Among around 250,000 distinct CDR3 sequences, 6.9% were seen once, and the ten largest hold approximately 0.85%. Germline-derived CDR1 and CDR2 are MNHEY and SVGAGI. The CDR3 has 16 residues. Trimming cost V 7 bases and J 6 bases; bases outside gene matches: 10. General study points: One caveat is that FACS-sorted repertoires could contain abundant clonotypes contaminating from the bulk population. Relatively few clonotypes were ones that appeared in both CD4 and CD8 compartments. At around 96% for CD4 and 70% to 90% for CD8, most primary-vaccination clones showed up again after the booster.

The V and J genes are TRBV6-5 and TRBJ2-2, with 11 bases fitting TRBD1. The specimen comprised CD4+ T cells sorted from PBMCs, sampled 15 days after the yellow fever booster vaccination. This receptor was taken from a man aged 25 to 40 who received the YFV17D yellow fever vaccine. This CDR3 reads CASKLGTGGFAGELFF. Here the CDR3 DNA reads TGTGCCAGCAAGTTAGGGACAGGGGGATTCGCCGGGGAGCTGTTTTTT.